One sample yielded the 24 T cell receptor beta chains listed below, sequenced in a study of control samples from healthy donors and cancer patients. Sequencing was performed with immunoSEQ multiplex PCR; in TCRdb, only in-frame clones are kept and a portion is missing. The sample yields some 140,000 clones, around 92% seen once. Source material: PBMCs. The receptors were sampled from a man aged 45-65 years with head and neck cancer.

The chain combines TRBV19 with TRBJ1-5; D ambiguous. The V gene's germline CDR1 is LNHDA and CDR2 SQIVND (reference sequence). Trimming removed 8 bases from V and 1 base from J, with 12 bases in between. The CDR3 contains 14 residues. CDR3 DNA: TGTGCCAGTCGTAAGGCCGGAAGCAATCAGCCCCAGCATTTT. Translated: CASRKAGSNQPQHF.

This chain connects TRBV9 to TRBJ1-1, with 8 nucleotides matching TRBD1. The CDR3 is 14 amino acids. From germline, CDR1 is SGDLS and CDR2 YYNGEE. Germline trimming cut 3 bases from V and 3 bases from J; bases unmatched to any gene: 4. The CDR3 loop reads CASSGGQGDTEAFF. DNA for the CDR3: TGTGCCAGCAGCGGAGGACAGGGTGACACTGAAGCTTTCTTT.

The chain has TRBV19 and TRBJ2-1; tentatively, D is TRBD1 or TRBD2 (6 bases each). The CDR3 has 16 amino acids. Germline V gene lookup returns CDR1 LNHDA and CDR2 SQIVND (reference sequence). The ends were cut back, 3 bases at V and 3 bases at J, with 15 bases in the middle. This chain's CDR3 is CASSIGGPPNYNEQFF. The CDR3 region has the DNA TGTGCCAGTAGTATTGGGGGGCCTCCTAACTACAATGAGCAGTTCTTC.

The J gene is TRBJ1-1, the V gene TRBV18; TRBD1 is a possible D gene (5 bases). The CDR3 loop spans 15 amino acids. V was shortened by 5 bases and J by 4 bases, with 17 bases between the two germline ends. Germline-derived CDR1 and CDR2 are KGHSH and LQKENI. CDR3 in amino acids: CASSGNGGESTEAFF. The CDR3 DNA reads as TGTGCCAGCTCAGGCAACGGGGGGGAGAGCACTGAAGCTTTCTTT.

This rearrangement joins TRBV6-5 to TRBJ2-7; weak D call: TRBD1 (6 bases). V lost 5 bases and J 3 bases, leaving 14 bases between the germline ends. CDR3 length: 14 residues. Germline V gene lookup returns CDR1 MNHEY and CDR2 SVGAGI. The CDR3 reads CASSRPGQIYEQYF. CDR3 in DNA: TGTGCCAGCAGTCGACCCGGACAGATCTACGAGCAGTACTTC.

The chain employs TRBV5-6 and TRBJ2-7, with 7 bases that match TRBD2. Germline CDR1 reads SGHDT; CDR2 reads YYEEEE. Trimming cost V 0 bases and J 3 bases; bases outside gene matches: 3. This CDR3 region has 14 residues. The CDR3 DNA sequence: TGTGCCAGCAGCTTGGATCCGGGGGGCTACGAGCAGTACTTC. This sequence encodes CASSLDPGGYEQYF.

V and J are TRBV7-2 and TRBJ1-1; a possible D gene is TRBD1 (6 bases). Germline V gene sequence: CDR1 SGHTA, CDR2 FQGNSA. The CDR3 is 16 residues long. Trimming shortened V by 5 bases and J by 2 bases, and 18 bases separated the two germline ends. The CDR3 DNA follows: TGTGCCAGCAGCCGGAGCAGGGCCGGGACAAACACTGAAGCTTTCTTT. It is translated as CASSRSRAGTNTEAFF.

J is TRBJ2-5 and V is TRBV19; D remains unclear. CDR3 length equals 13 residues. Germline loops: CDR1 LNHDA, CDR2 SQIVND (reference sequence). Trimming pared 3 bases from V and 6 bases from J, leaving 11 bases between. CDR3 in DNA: TGTGCCAGTAGTATCCTAGATCAAAAGACCCAGTACTTC. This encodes CASSILDQKTQYF.

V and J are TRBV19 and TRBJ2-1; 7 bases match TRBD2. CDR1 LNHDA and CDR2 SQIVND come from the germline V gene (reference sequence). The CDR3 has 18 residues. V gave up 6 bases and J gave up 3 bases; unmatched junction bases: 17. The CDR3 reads CASSNLNDAGVHYNEQFF. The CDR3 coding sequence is TGTGCCAGTAGCAACCTCAACGACGCGGGAGTGCACTACAATGAGCAGTTCTTC. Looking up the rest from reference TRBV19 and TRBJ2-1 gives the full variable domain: DGGITQSPKYLFRKEGQNVTLSCEQNLNHDAMYWYRQDPGQGLRLIYYSQIVNDFQKGDIAEGYSVSREKKESFPLTVTSAQKNPTAFYLCASSNLNDAGVHYNEQFFGPGTRLTVL.

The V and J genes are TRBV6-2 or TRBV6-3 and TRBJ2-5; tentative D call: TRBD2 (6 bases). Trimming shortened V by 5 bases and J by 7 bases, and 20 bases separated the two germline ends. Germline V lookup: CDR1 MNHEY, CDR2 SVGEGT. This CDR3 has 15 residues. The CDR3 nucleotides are TGTGCCAGCAGTCTATCGGGACTCGCGACCGGGACCCAGTACTTC. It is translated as CASSLSGLATGTQYF.

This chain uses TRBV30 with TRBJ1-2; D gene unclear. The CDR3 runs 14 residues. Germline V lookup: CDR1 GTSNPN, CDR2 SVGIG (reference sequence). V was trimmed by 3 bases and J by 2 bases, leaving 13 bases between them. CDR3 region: CAWRETAVNYGYTF. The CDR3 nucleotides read TGTGCCTGGAGGGAGACGGCGGTGAACTATGGCTACACCTTC.

The CDR3 sequence is CASSLDGLAYEQYF. The DNA of the CDR3 is TGTGCCAGCAGCTTAGACGGCCTAGCGTACGAGCAGTACTTC. V gene TRBV7-9 combines with J gene TRBJ2-7, with a tentative D call TRBD2 (6 bases). Germline V lookup: CDR1 SEHNR, CDR2 FQNEAQ (reference sequence). This CDR3 contains 14 residues. V shed 1 base and J shed 4 bases, with 11 bases lying between them.

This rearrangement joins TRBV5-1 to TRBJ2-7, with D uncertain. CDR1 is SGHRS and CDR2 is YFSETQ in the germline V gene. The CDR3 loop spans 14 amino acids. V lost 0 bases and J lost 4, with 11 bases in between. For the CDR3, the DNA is TGCGCCAGCAGCTTGGTAGTCTCCACATACGAGCAGTACTTC. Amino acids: CASSLVVSTYEQYF.

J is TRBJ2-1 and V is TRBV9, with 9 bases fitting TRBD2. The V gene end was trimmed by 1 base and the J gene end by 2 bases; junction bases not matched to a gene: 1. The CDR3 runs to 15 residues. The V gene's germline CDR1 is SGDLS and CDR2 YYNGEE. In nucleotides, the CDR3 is TGTGCCAGCAGCGTAAGCGGGGGGACCTACAATGAGCAGTTCTTC. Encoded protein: CASSVSGGTYNEQFF.

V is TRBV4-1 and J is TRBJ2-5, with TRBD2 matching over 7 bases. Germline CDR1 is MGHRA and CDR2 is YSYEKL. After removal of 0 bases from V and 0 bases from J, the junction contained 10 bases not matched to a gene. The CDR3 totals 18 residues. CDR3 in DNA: TGCGCCAGCAGCCAAGAGGGAGCTAGCGGCTCGTACCAAGAGACCCAGTACTTC. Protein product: CASSQEGASGSYQETQYF.

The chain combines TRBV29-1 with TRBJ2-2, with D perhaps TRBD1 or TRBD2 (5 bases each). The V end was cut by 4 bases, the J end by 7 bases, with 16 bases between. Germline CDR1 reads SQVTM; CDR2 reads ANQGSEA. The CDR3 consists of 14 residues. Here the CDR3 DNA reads TGCAGCGTTGTCGGGGCAGGGCTGGTCGGGGAGCTGTTTTTT. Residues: CSVVGAGLVGELFF.

CDR3 in amino acids: CATHFWDRGGGYTF. DNA for the CDR3: TGTGCCACTCACTTTTGGGACAGGGGAGGTGGCTACACCTTC. The gene calls are TRBV28 and TRBJ1-2; 10 bases fit TRBD1. Trimming at V came to 10 bases and at J to 7 bases, leaving 12 bases not matched to a gene. This CDR3 has 14 amino acids. Germline CDR1 is MDHEN and CDR2 is SYDVKM.

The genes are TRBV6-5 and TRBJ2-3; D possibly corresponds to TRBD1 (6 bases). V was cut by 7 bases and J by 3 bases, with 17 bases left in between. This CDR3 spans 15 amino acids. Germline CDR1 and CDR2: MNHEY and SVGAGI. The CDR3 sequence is CASKEPGDGTDTQYF. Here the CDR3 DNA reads TGTGCCAGCAAAGAGCCAGGGGATGGTACAGATACGCAGTATTTT.

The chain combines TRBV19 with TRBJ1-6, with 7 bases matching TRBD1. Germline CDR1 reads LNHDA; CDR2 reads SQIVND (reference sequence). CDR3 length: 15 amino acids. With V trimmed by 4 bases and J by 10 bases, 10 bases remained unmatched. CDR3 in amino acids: CASSNRGGGKSPLHF. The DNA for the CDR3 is TGTGCCAGTAGTAACCGGGGAGGGGGCAAATCACCCCTCCACTTT.

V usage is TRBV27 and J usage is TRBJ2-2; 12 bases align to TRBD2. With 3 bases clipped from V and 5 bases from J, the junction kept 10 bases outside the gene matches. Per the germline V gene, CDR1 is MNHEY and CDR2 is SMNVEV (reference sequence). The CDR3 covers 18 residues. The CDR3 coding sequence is TGTGCCAGCAGTTTTCAGGCTAGCGGGGGGGGCTGGACCGGGGAGCTGTTTTTT. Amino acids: CASSFQASGGGWTGELFF.

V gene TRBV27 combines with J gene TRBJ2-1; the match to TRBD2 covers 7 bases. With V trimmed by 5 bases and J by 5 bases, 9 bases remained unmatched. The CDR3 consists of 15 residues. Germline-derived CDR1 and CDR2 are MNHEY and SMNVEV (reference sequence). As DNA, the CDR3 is TGTGCCAGCAGTCCCCGGGACTACCAAAACAATGAGCAGTTCTTC. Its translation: CASSPRDYQNNEQFF.

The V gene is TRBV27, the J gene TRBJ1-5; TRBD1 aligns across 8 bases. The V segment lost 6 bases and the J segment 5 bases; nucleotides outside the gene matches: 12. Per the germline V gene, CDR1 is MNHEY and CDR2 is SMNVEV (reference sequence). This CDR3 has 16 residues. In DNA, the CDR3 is TGTGCCAGCAGCCGGGACAGGAGAAAGGTTGATCAGCCCCAGCATTTT. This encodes CASSRDRRKVDQPQHF.

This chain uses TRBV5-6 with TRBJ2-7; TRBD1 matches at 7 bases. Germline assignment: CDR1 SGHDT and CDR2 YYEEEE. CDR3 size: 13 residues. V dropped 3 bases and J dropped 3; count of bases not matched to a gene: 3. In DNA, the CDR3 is TGTGCCAGCAGCTCCGGGACAGTCTACGAGCAGTACTTC. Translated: CASSSGTVYEQYF.

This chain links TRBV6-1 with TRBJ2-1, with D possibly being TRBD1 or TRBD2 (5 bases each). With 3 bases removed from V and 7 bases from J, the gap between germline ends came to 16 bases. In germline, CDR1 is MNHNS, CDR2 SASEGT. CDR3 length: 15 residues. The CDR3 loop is CASSEGRAGVNEQFF. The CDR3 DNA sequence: TGTGCCAGCAGTGAGGGACGGGCAGGTGTAAATGAGCAGTTCTTC.